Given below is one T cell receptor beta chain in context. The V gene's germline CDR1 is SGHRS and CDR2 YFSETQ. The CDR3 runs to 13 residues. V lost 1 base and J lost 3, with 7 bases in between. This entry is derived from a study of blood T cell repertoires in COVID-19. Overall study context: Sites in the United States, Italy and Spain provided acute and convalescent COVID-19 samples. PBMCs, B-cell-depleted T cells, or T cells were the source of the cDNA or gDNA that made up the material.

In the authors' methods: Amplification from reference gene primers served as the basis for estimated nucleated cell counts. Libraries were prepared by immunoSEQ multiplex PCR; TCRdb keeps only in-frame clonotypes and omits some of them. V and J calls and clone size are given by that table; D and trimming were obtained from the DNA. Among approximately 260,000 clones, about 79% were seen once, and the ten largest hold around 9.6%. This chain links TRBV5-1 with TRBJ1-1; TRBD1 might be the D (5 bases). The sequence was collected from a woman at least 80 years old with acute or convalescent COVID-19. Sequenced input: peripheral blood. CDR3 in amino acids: CASSLKGYTEAFF. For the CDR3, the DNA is TGCGCCAGCAGCTTGAAGGGGTACACTGAAGCTTTCTTT.